The 26 T cell receptor beta chains given below trace back to one sample, sequenced in a study of CD8 T cells in Susac syndrome. RNA totalling about 0.5 to 1 ug underwent reverse transcription with random hexamers. TCRdb re-called the immunoSEQ multiplex PCR reads with MiXCR, one entry per CDR3 protein. The sample has about 120,000 distinct CDR3 sequences; approximately 91% are singletons. Sequenced sample: CD4+ T cells from PBMCs. The receptors were gathered from a human donor in good health.

This chain uses TRBV16 with TRBJ2-1; D unresolved. CDR1 is KGHSY and CDR2 is FQNENV in the germline V gene. CDR3 length: 14 residues. Trimming took off 2 bases at V and 12 bases at J, with 17 bases between the two ends. The CDR3: CASSQPGLPSRQFF. DNA of the CDR3: TGTGCCAGCAGCCAACCCGGGCTACCTTCCCGGCAGTTCTTC.

The rearrangement links TRBV12-3 or TRBV12-4 to TRBJ1-5; D perhaps matches TRBD1 (5 bases). CDR3 length: 15 amino acids. V lost 7 bases and J lost 10, with 23 bases in between. The CDR3 reads CASTGGGGDPIPQHF. The CDR3 DNA reads TGTGCCAGCACCGGAGGTGGGGGGGATCCGATCCCCCAGCATTTT.

This rearrangement joins TRBV20-1 to TRBJ2-1; D ambiguous. The CDR3 consists of 14 residues. The V gene's germline CDR1 is DFQATT and CDR2 SNEGSKA (reference sequence). V shed 3 bases and J shed 1 base, with 10 bases lying between them. Here the CDR3 DNA reads TGCAGTGCTAGTCCCCCCCCATCCTACAATGAGCAGTTCTTC. Translating it yields CSASPPPSYNEQFF.

This chain connects TRBV27 to TRBJ2-7; 7 bases map to TRBD2. Germline-derived CDR1 and CDR2 are MNHEY and SMNVEV (reference sequence). V was clipped by 5 bases and J by 1 base; unmatched bases: 11. CDR3 length: 16 amino acids. DNA of the CDR3: TGTGCCAGCAGTATAGGCTGGGACGGGGGGTCCTACGAGCAGTACTTC. Residues: CASSIGWDGGSYEQYF.

This chain connects TRBV6-1 to TRBJ2-3; D tentatively fits TRBD1 or TRBD2 (5 bases each). Germline values: CDR1 MNHNS, CDR2 SASEGT. CDR3 length: 12 amino acids. Trimming cost V 6 bases and J 4 bases, with 8 bases left between them. CDR3 in amino acids: CASRGESDTQYF. CDR3 nucleotide sequence: TGTGCCAGCAGGGGGGAATCAGATACGCAGTATTTT.

This rearrangement joins TRBV6-2 or TRBV6-3 to TRBJ2-6; D ambiguous. The V end lost 3 bases, the J end lost 2 bases, and 17 bases lay between the germline ends. CDR1 and CDR2 from the germline V gene are MNHEY and SVGEGT. CDR3 length: 18 residues. CDR3 sequence reads: CASSYFVGRGAGANVLTF. The CDR3 coding sequence is TGTGCCAGCAGTTATTTCGTCGGTCGCGGAGCTGGGGCCAACGTCCTGACTTTC.

The CDR3 coding sequence is TGCAGTGCTAGAGAAGGACAGGGTAGATCTGAAGCTTTCTTT. Protein: CSAREGQGRSEAFF. The gene calls are TRBV20-1 and TRBJ1-1; TRBD1 matches 8 bases. V was clipped by 0 bases and J by 6 bases; unmatched bases: 6. This CDR3 comprises 14 residues. Germline CDR1 reads DFQATT; CDR2 reads SNEGSKA (reference sequence).

As DNA, the CDR3 is TGCAGTGCTAGTACTGGAATGCTGCAAGAGACCCAGTACTTC. Encoded protein: CSASTGMLQETQYF. The chain has TRBV20-1 and TRBJ2-5; no clear D. V was shortened by 3 bases and J by 2 bases, with 13 bases between the two germline ends. From germline, CDR1 is DFQATT and CDR2 SNEGSKA (reference sequence). The CDR3 spans 14 residues.

The rearrangement joins TRBV20-1 to TRBJ2-4; the match to TRBD2 covers 10 bases. Germline V lookup: CDR1 DFQATT, CDR2 SNEGSKA (reference sequence). The trim removed 7 bases at V and 5 bases at J, leaving 11 bases unmatched. The CDR3 contains 15 residues. DNA for the CDR3: TGCAGTGTGGGGCCCTTAGCGGGGGGAGAAAACATTCAGTACTTC. Its protein product is CSVGPLAGGENIQYF.

This clonotype was counted a few times. CDR3 in DNA: TGCGCCAGCAGCTTCTCCAGGGGCTACGAGCAGTACTTC. Its translation: CASSFSRGYEQYF. V and J are TRBV5-1 and TRBJ2-7, with a possible D match to TRBD1 (6 bases). The V end was cut by 2 bases, the J end by 3 bases, with 9 bases between. CDR1 and CDR2 from the germline V gene are SGHRS and YFSETQ. This CDR3 region has 13 residues.

This sequence joins TRBV7-9 and TRBJ1-2; tentatively, D is TRBD1 (5 bases). Germline V gene data show CDR1 as SEHNR and CDR2 as FQNEAQ (reference sequence). Trimming took off 6 bases at V and 8 bases at J, with 19 bases between the two ends. This CDR3 spans 14 amino acids. CDR3 nucleotide sequence: TGTGCCAGCAGTCTTGACAGCGGGTGGTGGGGCTACACCTTC. This translates into CASSLDSGWWGYTF.

The CDR3, as DNA: TGCAGCGTTGCACGTAGCCAAGAGACCCAGTACTTC. Translation: CSVARSQETQYF. This chain joins TRBV29-1 and TRBJ2-5, with D unclear. Germline values: CDR1 SQVTM, CDR2 ANQGSEA. V shed 4 bases and J shed 1 base, with 7 bases lying between them. CDR3 length: 12 amino acids.

The chain combines TRBV19 with TRBJ2-1, with D possibly being TRBD2 (5 bases). CDR1 and CDR2 (germline): LNHDA, SQIVND (reference sequence). V was cut by 3 bases and J by 10 bases, with 13 bases left in between. There are 13 residues in the CDR3. As DNA, the CDR3 is TGTGCCAGTAGTATTGGGCAGACTACAGAGCAGTTCTTC. This sequence encodes CASSIGQTTEQFF.

The chain is built from TRBV18 and TRBJ2-5; no reliable D call. The ends were cut back, 0 bases at V and 5 bases at J, with 13 bases in the middle. CDR3 length: 15 amino acids. The germline gives CDR1 KGHSH, CDR2 LQKENI. DNA for the CDR3: TGTGCCAGCTCACCACCGACACGGCAGACGGAGACCCAGTACTTC. Translation gives CASSPPTRQTETQYF.

This chain uses TRBV7-2 with TRBJ2-5, with 8 nucleotides matching TRBD2. There are 15 residues in the CDR3. V lost 11 bases to trimming and J lost 2 bases; unmatched junction nucleotides: 13. Germline CDR1 reads SGHTA; CDR2 reads FQGNSA. Here the CDR3 DNA reads TGTGCCCACGAACCGGCTAGCGGGTCACAAGAGACCCAGTACTTC. Its protein product is CAHEPASGSQETQYF.

The rearrangement joins TRBV20-1 to TRBJ2-5; TRBD2 aligns across 9 bases. The CDR3 totals 19 residues. V lost 0 bases, J lost 2 bases, and 16 bases stayed unmatched. CDR1 DFQATT and CDR2 SNEGSKA come from the germline V gene (reference sequence). The CDR3 protein is CSARDGGGGSSRGQETQYF. The CDR3 nucleotides read TGCAGTGCTAGAGATGGCGGGGGGGGTTCCAGCAGGGGGCAAGAGACCCAGTACTTC.

The rearrangement joins TRBV5-5 to TRBJ2-1; 8 nucleotides line up with TRBD2. The CDR3 runs to 16 residues. V lost 1 base, J lost 4 bases, and 7 bases stayed unmatched. CDR1 SGHKS and CDR2 YYEKEE come from the germline V gene (reference sequence). This chain's CDR3 is CASSLSGGENYNEQFF. CDR3 nucleotide sequence: TGTGCCAGCAGCTTGTCCGGGGGGGAGAATTACAATGAGCAGTTCTTC.

The chain couples TRBV7-3 to TRBJ2-3; 12 positions agree with TRBD2. Germline CDR1 reads SGHTA; CDR2 reads FQGTGA. The CDR3 covers 18 residues. V was clipped by 5 bases and J by 0 bases; unmatched bases: 9. CDR3 sequence reads: CASSLSSGGARSTDTQYF. In DNA form, the CDR3 reads TGTGCCAGCAGCCTATCTAGCGGGGGGGCTCGTAGCACAGATACGCAGTATTTT.

The chain joins TRBV10-3 to TRBJ2-7, with D unclear. The V end was cut by 4 bases, the J end by 1 base, with 20 bases between. This CDR3 spans 17 amino acids. The germline CDR1 and CDR2 sequences are ENHRY and SYGVKD. CDR3 in amino acids: CAISAQPMTSPSYEQYF. In DNA, the CDR3 is TGTGCCATCAGTGCACAACCTATGACCAGCCCATCCTACGAGCAGTACTTC.

V gene TRBV29-1 combines with J gene TRBJ1-2; possibly TRBD1 for D (5 bases). Per the germline V gene, CDR1 is SQVTM and CDR2 is ANQGSEA. The CDR3 totals 13 residues. The V and J ends lost 3 bases and 8 bases respectively, with 16 bases between them. The CDR3: CSVDGASSKGYTF. The CDR3 DNA reads TGCAGCGTTGATGGGGCCTCTTCGAAAGGCTACACCTTC.

The rearrangement uses TRBV11-2 and TRBJ2-1; no firm D call. V was cut by 1 base and J by 0 bases, with 16 bases left in between. From germline, CDR1 is SGHAT and CDR2 FQNNGV. The CDR3 covers 18 residues. CDR3 residues: CASSLADWGIHSYNEQFF. In DNA, the CDR3 is TGTGCCAGCAGCTTAGCAGATTGGGGAATTCACTCCTACAATGAGCAGTTCTTC.

The CDR3 sequence: CATSDPVSSGQNEQFF. CDR3 DNA: TGTGCCACCAGTGACCCCGTCTCTAGCGGACAAAATGAGCAGTTCTTC. V and J are TRBV24-1 and TRBJ2-1, with 7 bases identical to TRBD2. Germline trimming cut 4 bases from V and 7 bases from J; bases unmatched to any gene: 12. The CDR3 is made up of 16 amino acids. Germline lookup yields CDR1 KGHDR and CDR2 SFDVKD.

V is TRBV4-3 and J is TRBJ1-2; unclear D gene. The CDR3 consists of 14 residues. The V end lost 0 bases, the J end lost 6 bases, and 11 bases lay between the germline ends. Germline CDR1 LGHNA, CDR2 YSLEER. The CDR3 spells CASSQDSPGNGYTF. The DNA for the CDR3 is TGCGCCAGCAGCCAAGATAGCCCAGGAAATGGCTACACCTTC.

This chain links TRBV19 with TRBJ1-1, with D perhaps matching TRBD1 (6 bases). With 9 bases removed from V and 5 bases from J, the gap between germline ends came to 22 bases. Looked up from germline, CDR1 is LNHDA and CDR2 is SQIVND (reference sequence). CDR3 length equals 15 residues. CDR3 DNA sequence: TGTGCCAGCGAAGTAGGGGGGGGGAGAGGAACTGAAGCTTTCTTT. Its protein product is CASEVGGGRGTEAFF.

This sequence joins TRBV24-1 and TRBJ2-2; TRBD2 is a possible D gene (6 bases). From germline, CDR1 is KGHDR and CDR2 SFDVKD. V was trimmed by 6 bases and J by 3 bases, leaving 13 bases between them. CDR3 size: 15 residues. The DNA for the CDR3 is TGTGCCACCAGTATTGGAGGGGTGGACACCGGGGAGCTGTTTTTT. This gives the protein CATSIGGVDTGELFF.

This chain links TRBV5-5 with TRBJ1-3, with D tentatively TRBD1 (5 bases). This CDR3 region has 15 residues. V was pared by 0 bases and J by 0 bases, with 7 bases between. The germline V gene has CDR1 SGHKS and CDR2 YYEKEE (reference sequence). The CDR3 reads CASSLDRISGNTIYF. CDR3 sequence (DNA): TGTGCCAGCAGCTTGGACAGGATCTCTGGAAACACCATATATTTT.